These T cell receptor beta chains were read from a single sample in a study of PD-L1 blockade in urothelial cancer. Generated by immunoSEQ multiplex PCR, the TCRdb table keeps only in-frame clones and is missing some. This sample yields around 50,000 clones, of which around 90% are seen a single time; 2% to 3% belongs to the top ten. The specimen comprised PBMCs, sampled around atezolizumab (anti-PD-L1) treatment. The receptor set was obtained from a man in his sixties with urothelial cancer. CDR3s include the opening cysteine and the closing phenylalanine or tryptophan. A D gene is named only where the DNA matches it firmly. For some rows the clone size is stated as once, few or many, or as a class when expanded; others skip it.

. 17 TRBJ2-3 TRBV30 . CAWSALGFREPTDTQYF TGTGCCTGGAGCGCTCTGGGTTTCAGGGAACCCACAGATACGCAGTATTTT
TRBD2 12 TRBJ2-7 TRBV10-2 few CASSGGGYEQYF TGCGCCAGCAGCGGGGGGGGGTACGAGCAGTACTTC
. 15 TRBJ2-6 TRBV19 . CASSIEGAGANVLTF TGTGCCAGTAGTATCGAGGGGGCTGGGGCCAACGTCCTGACTTTC
TRBD1 13 TRBJ1-1 TRBV18 . CASSGTGGTEAFF TGTGCCAGCTCAGGGACAGGGGGCACTGAAGCTTTCTTT
. 15 TRBJ1-2 TRBV4-1 few CASSQDPTGYYGYTF TGCGCCAGCAGCCAAGATCCGACAGGCTACTATGGCTACACCTTC
TRBD1 18 TRBJ2-3 TRBV2 once CASSVGGTGTGETDTQYF TGTGCCAGCAGTGTTGGGGGTACCGGGACAGGGGAAACAGATACGCAGTATTTT
TRBD1 13 TRBJ2-1 TRBV7-2 . CASSPTGSNEQFF TGTGCCAGCAGCCCGACAGGGAGCAATGAGCAGTTCTTC
. 15 TRBJ2-5 TRBV28 . CASSLSGPHQETQYF TGTGCCAGCAGTTTATCGGGTCCGCACCAAGAGACCCAGTACTTC
TRBD2 17 TRBJ2-5 TRBV5-1 . CASSPGTSGPPQETQYF TGCGCCAGCAGCCCCGGGACTAGCGGCCCACCCCAAGAGACCCAGTACTTC
. 18 TRBJ2-5 TRBV7-6 . CASSLEASSYNYQKTQYF TGTGCCAGCAGCTTAGAGGCCTCTAGCTACAACTACCAAAAGACCCAGTACTTC
TRBD1 16 TRBJ1-6 TRBV5-5 . CASSFGAGTADSPLHF TGTGCCAGCAGCTTCGGAGCCGGGACAGCGGATTCACCCCTCCACTTT
. 14 TRBJ2-1 TRBV4-1 . CASSQVRQRDEQFF TGCGCCAGCAGCCAAGTAAGGCAGCGGGATGAGCAGTTCTTC
TRBD1 16 TRBJ1-1 TRBV2 . CASSVTSLKQGTEAFF TGTGCCAGCAGTGTAACGTCCTTAAAACAGGGGACTGAAGCTTTCTTT
TRBD2 15 TRBJ2-7 TRBV7-2 . CASSSASSGSYEQYF TGTGCCAGCAGCTCCGCTTCGAGCGGGAGTTACGAGCAGTACTTC
TRBD1 16 TRBJ2-3 TRBV5-4 . CASSTGQGAVTDTQYF TGTGCCAGCAGCACGGGACAGGGGGCGGTTACAGATACGCAGTATTTT
. 15 TRBJ2-2 TRBV6-5 . CASSYSSRVVGWLFF TGTGCCAGCAGTTACTCGAGTCGGGTGGTGGGTTGGCTGTTTTTT
TRBD2 14 TRBJ2-1 TRBV10-1 . CASSGLAGDNEQFF TGCGCCAGCAGTGGGCTAGCGGGGGACAATGAGCAGTTCTTC
. 15 TRBJ1-3 TRBV6-6 . CASSSTTGSGNTIYF TGTGCCAGCAGTTCGACGACAGGCTCTGGAAACACCATATATTTT
. 17 TRBJ1-3 TRBV28 . CASSLTARIFSGNTIYF TGTGCCAGCAGTTTGACAGCCAGGATTTTCTCTGGAAACACCATATATTTT
TRBD1 14 TRBJ1-2 TRBV19 once CASSIGEGAYGYTF TGTGCCAGTAGTATAGGAGAGGGGGCCTATGGCTACACCTTC
. 15 TRBJ2-3 TRBV19 . CASSSRGLPTDTQYF TGTGCCAGTAGTAGCAGGGGACTACCCACAGATACGCAGTATTTT
. 14 TRBJ1-2 TRBV5-4 . CASSLVGSGSGYTF TGTGCCAGCAGCTTGGTCGGTTCAGGGTCTGGCTACACCTTC
TRBD2 19 TRBJ2-1 TRBV4-3 . CASSQGIKWREESRDEQFF TGCGCCAGCAGCCAAGGGATTAAGTGGCGGGAGGAAAGCAGGGATGAGCAGTTCTTC
TRBD1 15 TRBJ1-5 TRBV19 . CASSIVGGGDQPQHF TGTGCCAGTAGTATAGTCGGAGGGGGCGATCAGCCCCAGCATTTT
TRBD1 16 TRBJ1-5 TRBV19 few CASSTGQVYSNQPQHF TGTGCCAGTAGTACGGGACAGGTTTATAGCAATCAGCCCCAGCATTTT
TRBD2 15 TRBJ2-1 TRBV5-1 . CASSLEASGYNEQFF TGCGCCAGCAGCCTGGAGGCTAGCGGATACAATGAGCAGTTCTTC
TRBD2 16 TRBJ2-1 TRBV10-2 . CASRPAGAIAYNEQFF TGCGCCAGCAGGCCAGCGGGAGCCATCGCCTACAATGAGCAGTTCTTC
. 13 TRBJ1-1 TRBV10-1 . CASSRQMNTEAFF TGCGCCAGCAGTCGACAGATGAACACTGAAGCTTTCTTT
TRBD2 16 TRBJ2-1 TRBV29-1 once CSVADWGGRLHNEQFF TGCAGCGTTGCCGACTGGGGAGGGAGGTTACACAATGAGCAGTTCTTC
. 17 TRBJ2-3 TRBV9 . CASSRTVRGSSTDTQYF TGTGCCAGCAGCAGAACCGTTCGCGGCAGTAGCACAGATACGCAGTATTTT
. 16 TRBJ2-3 TRBV21-1 . CASSRTSGRETDTQYF TGTGCCAGCAGCAGGACTAGCGGGAGAGAAACAGATACGCAGTATTTT
. 16 TRBJ1-2 TRBV5-6 . CASSLGTSGGDYGYTF TGTGCCAGCAGCTTGGGTACATCGGGGGGAGACTATGGCTACACCTTC